Listed here is a single T cell receptor beta chain. Its antigen is still unknown. This record comes from a study of chemoradiotherapy in HPV16-positive cancers. Background on the study: Candidate HPV-specific clones and shared TCR motifs came from a couple of HPV16-positive patients.

The CDR3 is made up of 15 amino acids. CDR1 is SGHAT and CDR2 is FQNNGV in the germline V gene. V trimming: 7 bases; J trimming: 4 bases; junction bases outside the gene matches: 10. Repertoires were sampled repeatedly during chemoradiotherapy. Regarding the study as a whole: Candidate HPV-specific clones and E7-related TCR motifs grew in tumor during treatment. HPV-specific T cells were functionally defined from only a couple of HPV16-positive patients.

Clones were read by immunoSEQ multiplex PCR, and TCRdb kept only the in-frame ones, dropping some. The sample shows around 1,900 clones, 80% to 90% of them seen only once. This chain joins TRBV11-2 and TRBJ2-3, with 8 bases identical to TRBD2. The origin of this receptor is a human donor with HPV-associated anogenital cancer. This sample comprised tumor tissue, obtained from a patient who underwent chemoradiotherapy. In DNA form, the CDR3 reads TGTGCCAGCACTCGCGGGGGGCGCGGCTCAGATACGCAGTATTTT. Translated, it gives CASTRGGRGSDTQYF.